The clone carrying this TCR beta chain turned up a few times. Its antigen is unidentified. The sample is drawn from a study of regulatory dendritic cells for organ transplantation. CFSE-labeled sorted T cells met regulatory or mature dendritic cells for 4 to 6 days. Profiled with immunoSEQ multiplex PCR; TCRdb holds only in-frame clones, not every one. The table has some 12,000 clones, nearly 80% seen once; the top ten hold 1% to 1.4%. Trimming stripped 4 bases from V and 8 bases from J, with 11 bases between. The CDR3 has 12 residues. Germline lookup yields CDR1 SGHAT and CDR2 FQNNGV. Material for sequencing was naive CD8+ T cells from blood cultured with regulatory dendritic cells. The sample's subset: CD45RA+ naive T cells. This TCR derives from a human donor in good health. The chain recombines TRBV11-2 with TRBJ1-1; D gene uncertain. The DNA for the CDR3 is TGTGCCAGCAGCTACGCCCCGGGGGAAGCTTTCTTT. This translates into CASSYAPGEAFF. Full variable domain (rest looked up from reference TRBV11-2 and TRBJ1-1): EAGVAQSPRYKIIEKRQSVAFWCNPISGHATLYWYQQILGQGPKLLIQFQNNGVVDDSQLPKDRFSAERLKGVDSTLKIQPAKLEDSAVYLCASSYAPGEAFFGQGTRLTVV.